A few counts support the clone carrying this TCR beta chain. From germline, CDR1 is MNHNY and CDR2 SVGAGI (reference sequence). The CDR3 loop spans 14 amino acids. Trimming shortened V by 0 bases and J by 1 base, and 4 bases separated the two germline ends. The data belong to a study of T cell repertoires in cytomegalovirus infection. TCRdb ran MiXCR on the reads and lists one entry per CDR3 protein. This table has more than 650,000 distinct CDR3 sequences, 35% to 40% appearing once. The rearrangement uses TRBV6-6 and TRBJ1-5; D not certain. The clonotype was recovered from a human donor in good health (CMV status not recorded). Some clones in this sample may be carry-over from other donors' samples. The sample consisted of PBMCs. The CDR3 DNA reads TGTGCCAGCAGTTACTCTCTGAGCAATCAGCCCCAGCATTTT. It yields the protein CASSYSLSNQPQHF.